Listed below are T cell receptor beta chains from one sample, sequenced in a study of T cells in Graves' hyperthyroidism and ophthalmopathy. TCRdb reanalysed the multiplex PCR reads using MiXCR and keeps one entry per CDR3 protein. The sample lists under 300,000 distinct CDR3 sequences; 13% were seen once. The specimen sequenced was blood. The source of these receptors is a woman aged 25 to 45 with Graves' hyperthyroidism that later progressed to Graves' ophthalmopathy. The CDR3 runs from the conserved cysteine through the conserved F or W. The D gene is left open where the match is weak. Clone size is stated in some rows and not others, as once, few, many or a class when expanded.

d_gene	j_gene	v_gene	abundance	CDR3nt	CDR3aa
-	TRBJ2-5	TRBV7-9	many	TGTGCCAGCAGTCTTCGTGGCTGGGCCTTAGAAGAGACCCAGTACTTC	CASSLRGWALEETQYF
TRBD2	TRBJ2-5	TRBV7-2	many	TGTGCCAGCAGCTTTGTGACTAGCGGGAGTATAGAGACCCAGTACTTC	CASSFVTSGSIETQYF
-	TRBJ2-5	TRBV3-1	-	TGTGCCAGCAGCCAGCGAGAGAATGGGGCTCTGTACTTC	CASSQRENGALYF
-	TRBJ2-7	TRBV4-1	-	TGCGCCAGCAGACCAGGGTTATACTCCTACGAGCAGTACTTC	CASRPGLYSYEQYF
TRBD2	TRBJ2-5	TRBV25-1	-	TGTGCCAGCAGTCCAGGACTAGCGGGAGAGGGGACCCAGTACTTC	CASSPGLAGEGTQYF
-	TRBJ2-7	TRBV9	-	TGTGCCAGCAGCGTAGACGGGAGCGACGAGCAGTACTTC	CASSVDGSDEQYF
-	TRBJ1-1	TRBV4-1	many	TGCGCCAGCGGGCCCCCGACGGACACTGAAGCTTTCTTT	CASGPPTDTEAFF
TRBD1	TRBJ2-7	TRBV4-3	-	TGCGCCAGCAGCCAAGATGTGGGACAGGGGTACGAGCAGTACTTC	CASSQDVGQGYEQYF
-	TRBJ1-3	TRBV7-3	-	TGTGCCAGCAGCAAAGACCCCCCGGGGCGATCTGGAAACACCATATATTTT	CASSKDPPGRSGNTIYF
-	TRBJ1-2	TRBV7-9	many	TGTGCCAGCAGCTACCCAGGGGAAAGCTATGGCTACACCTTC	CASSYPGESYGYTF
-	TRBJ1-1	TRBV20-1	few	TGCAGTGCTGAACCCAGGGTATTAAGCACTGAAGCTTTCTTT	CSAEPRVLSTEAFF
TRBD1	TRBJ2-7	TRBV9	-	TGTGCCAGCAGCTCCCGACAGGGGGTGGGGCTCGAGCAGTACTTC	CASSSRQGVGLEQYF
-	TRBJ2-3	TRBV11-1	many	TGTGCCAGCAGCTTAGTGGGGGTTGCAGATACGCAGTATTTT	CASSLVGVADTQYF
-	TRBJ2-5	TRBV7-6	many	TGTGCCAGCAGCTTAATGGGGACCCCTCAAGAGACCCAGTACTTC	CASSLMGTPQETQYF
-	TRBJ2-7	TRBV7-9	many	TGTGCCAGCAGCCCCCCTAAGGTCCCTACTGAGCAGTACTTC	CASSPPKVPTEQYF
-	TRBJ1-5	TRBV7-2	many	TGTGCCAGCAGCTTAGAGGATCTCAATCAGCCCCAGCATTTT	CASSLEDLNQPQHF
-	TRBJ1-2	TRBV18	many	TGTGCCAGCTCACCAGGGACGCACCTCTATGGCTACACCTTC	CASSPGTHLYGYTF
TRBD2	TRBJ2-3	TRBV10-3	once	TGTGCCATCAGTGAGGGGGCTAGCGGACCCCCCCAGTATTTT	CAISEGASGPPQYF
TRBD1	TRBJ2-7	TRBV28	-	TGTGCCAGCAGTACAGGGGACCTCTCCTACGAGCAGTACTTC	CASSTGDLSYEQYF
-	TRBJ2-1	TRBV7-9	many	TGTGCCAGCAGCTTCGAGCTTGTCAATGAGCAGTTCTTC	CASSFELVNEQFF
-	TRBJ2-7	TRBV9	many	TGTGCCAGCAGCGTGCGGGGAGAAAAGATCTCCGAGCAGTACTTC	CASSVRGEKISEQYF
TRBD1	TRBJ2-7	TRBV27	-	TGTGCCAGCAGTCGGACAGGGGGTAGCAACGAGCAGTACTTC	CASSRTGGSNEQYF
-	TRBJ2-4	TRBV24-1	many	TGTGCCACCAGTGATTCGTCAGATGCGAACATTCAGTACTTC	CATSDSSDANIQYF
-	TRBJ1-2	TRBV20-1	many	TGCAGTGCTAGAGGGGATCCAACACTCTATGGCTACACCTTC	CSARGDPTLYGYTF
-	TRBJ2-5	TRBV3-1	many	TGTGCCAGCAGCCAAGAAGGTTTGGCTTTCGGGACCCAGTACTTC	CASSQEGLAFGTQYF
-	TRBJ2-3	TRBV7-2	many	TGTGCCAGCAGCTTAGGCGCCCACACAGATACGCAGTATTTT	CASSLGAHTDTQYF
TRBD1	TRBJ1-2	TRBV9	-	TGTGCCAGCAAGGGGGACAGGGAGTATGGCTACACCTTC	CASKGDREYGYTF
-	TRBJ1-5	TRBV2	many	TGTGCCAGCAGTCAAGCGGGGTACTATCAGCCCCAGCATTTT	CASSQAGYYQPQHF
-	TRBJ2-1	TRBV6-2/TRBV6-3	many	TGTGCCAGCAGTTACTCCGTGGTAGCCATTAACAATGAGCAGTTCTTC	CASSYSVVAINNEQFF
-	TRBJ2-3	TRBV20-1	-	TGCAGTGCTAGAGATCCGAGGACAGGCACAGATACGCAGTATTTT	CSARDPRTGTDTQYF
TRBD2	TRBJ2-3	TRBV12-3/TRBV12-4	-	TGTGCCACCTCCTGGGGCGGGAGGATTTCAGATACGCAGTATTTT	CATSWGGRISDTQYF
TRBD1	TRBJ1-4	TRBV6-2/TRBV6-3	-	TGTGCCAGCAGACCAGGGGGCCAAGGAGAAAAACTGTTTTTT	CASRPGGQGEKLFF
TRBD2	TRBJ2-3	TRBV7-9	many	TGTGCCAGCAGCAACCCGGGACTAGCGGGAGGGAATCCCTACACAGATACGCAGTATTTT	CASSNPGLAGGNPYTDTQYF
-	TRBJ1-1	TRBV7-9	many	TGTGCCAGCAGCCCCCGGCAGGGGATGAACACTGAAGCTTTCTTT	CASSPRQGMNTEAFF
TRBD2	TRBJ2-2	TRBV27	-	TGTGCCAGCAGCCTCTCTAGCGGGAGGATCACCGGGGAGCTGTTTTTT	CASSLSSGRITGELFF
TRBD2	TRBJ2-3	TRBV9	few	TGTGCCAGCAGCGTAGGCACTAGCGGAGGGCAAGATACGCAGTATTTT	CASSVGTSGGQDTQYF
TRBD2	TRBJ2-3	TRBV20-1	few	TGCAGTGCTAGACCCTCGCGGACTAGCGGGAACACAGATACGCAGTATTTT	CSARPSRTSGNTDTQYF